The following is a T cell receptor beta chain sequence with its context. As yet, its antigen is unknown. Libraries were prepared by immunoSEQ multiplex PCR; TCRdb keeps only in-frame clonotypes and omits some of them. The data show approximately 60,000 clones, around 60% seen once. This sample was included in a study of cytotoxic CD8 clonotypes in ibrutinib-treated CLL. This CDR3 spans 17 amino acids. The germline V gene encodes CDR1 SGHVS and CDR2 FNYEAQ. Trimming shortened V by 0 bases and J by 0 bases, and 12 bases separated the two germline ends. Study-wide findings and caveats: Clonality increased with ibrutinib response but returned toward baseline at progression.

This chain uses TRBV7-6 with TRBJ2-1; possible D gene TRBD2, 5 bases. The input for sequencing was PBMCs, taken after 24 months of ibrutinib treatment. The receptor's source is a human donor with chronic lymphocytic leukemia. CDR3 coding DNA: TGTGCCAGCAGCTTAGCGGTACCGGGGAGCTCCTACAATGAGCAGTTCTTC. It translates to CASSLAVPGSSYNEQFF.